What follows describes a single T cell receptor (beta chain). The antigen is undetermined. The entire patient cohort was treatment-naive prior to thyroid surgery. This specimen comes from a study of metastatic and nonmetastatic thyroid tumors. General study points: For both blood and tumor, malignant thyroid tumors reportedly showed significantly higher TCR beta diversity than benign nodules did.

TCRdb re-called clones from the PCR reads using MiXCR. Found here are 3,500 to 5,000 clones, roughly 37% of them singletons; the top ten hold approximately 22%. Sequenced input: tumor tissue. This TCR came from a male donor with papillary thyroid cancer or a benign thyroid nodule (not recorded which). Some clones in this sample may be carry-over from other donors' samples.

The CDR3 loop is CSARQRRGYTF. As DNA, the CDR3 is TGCAGTGCTCGCCAACGGCGTGGCTACACCTTC. This chain uses TRBV20-1 with TRBJ1-2; no clear D gene. The CDR3 length is 11 residues. Looked up from germline, CDR1 is DFQATT and CDR2 is SNEGSKA (reference sequence). Trimming removed 5 bases from V and 7 bases from J, with 11 bases in between.